The entry below gives a single T cell receptor beta chain sequence along with its context. In germline, CDR1 is DFQATT, CDR2 SNEGSKA (reference sequence). The V and J ends lost 3 bases and 4 bases respectively, with 16 bases between them. The CDR3 loop spans 15 amino acids. In the study's own analysis: Amplified reference gene primers provided the basis for estimating nucleated cell counts. Method: immunoSEQ multiplex PCR; TCRdb's copy keeps in-frame clones and lacks some. V and J calls and clone size are those listed in that table; D and trimming were worked out from the DNA. Of around 260,000 clones listed, roughly 80% are singletons. This entry belongs to a study of blood T cell repertoires in COVID-19. Across the study: T cells, B-cell-depleted T cells, or PBMCs provided the cDNA or gDNA that served as material.

This chain joins TRBV20-1 and TRBJ1-5; no reliable D call. The source is a man aged 55 to 69 who had recovered from COVID-19. Sequencing input: peripheral blood. This CDR3 is CSASSFGEINQPQHF. Written as DNA, the CDR3 is TGCAGTGCTAGTTCTTTCGGGGAGATTAATCAGCCCCAGCATTTT.